This is a list of T cell receptor beta chains from one sample in a study of T cells in narcolepsy. Clones were read by immunoSEQ multiplex PCR, and TCRdb kept only the in-frame ones, dropping some. This table holds over 1,400 clones, about 37% found once. No antigens are known for them. The sample consisted of cultured CD8+ T cells from cerebrospinal fluid. All receptors come from a human donor with narcolepsy. The CDR3 runs from the conserved cysteine through the conserved F or W. A D gene is named only where the DNA matches it firmly. Where a row states a size, it is once, few, many or the class of an expanded clone; other rows omit it.

v_gene	d_gene	abundance	j_gene	CDR3nt	CDR3aa
TRBV5-1	-	-	TRBJ1-4	TGCGCCAGCAGCCCCTTAACGGGCGGGGATGAAAAACTGTTTTTT	CASSPLTGGDEKLFF
TRBV4-1	-	few	TRBJ2-3	TGTGCCAGCAGCCAACGGAGTGGCGGGGGCACAGATACGCAGTATTTT	CASSQRSGGGTDTQYF
TRBV6-5	-	-	TRBJ2-1	TGTGCCAGCAGTTTCGGGGACAAGTACCAAGAGACCCAGTTCTTC	CASSFGDKYQETQFF
TRBV9	TRBD2	few	TRBJ2-3	TGTGCCAGCAGCCTGCAGGGACTAGCGGGGGGCCCAGATACGCAGTATTTT	CASSLQGLAGGPDTQYF
TRBV6-9	-	few	TRBJ2-5	TGTGCCAGCAGTTACGGGGACAAGTACCAAGAGACCCAGTACTTC	CASSYGDKYQETQYF
TRBV19	-	few	TRBJ1-5	TGTGCCAGTATGACTATTTATGGCAATCAGCCCCAGCATTTT	CASMTIYGNQPQHF
TRBV4-2	TRBD1	few	TRBJ1-1	TGTGCCAGCAGCCCGGGGACAGGGGGTAACACTGAAGCTTTCTTT	CASSPGTGGNTEAFF
TRBV5-6	-	few	TRBJ2-1	TGTGCCAGCAGCCCCGGAAGGCGGGGCTATAATGAGCAGTTCTTC	CASSPGRRGYNEQFF
TRBV2	-	-	TRBJ2-5	TGTGCCAGCAGTGACCCCCCCCCTGGGGTGACCCAGTACTTC	CASSDPPPGVTQYF
TRBV6-4	-	-	TRBJ2-5	TGTGCCAGCAGTGACCCCCCGAGGACCCCTCGGAGAGAGACCCAGTACTTC	CASSDPPRTPRRETQYF
TRBV27	-	-	TRBJ2-2	TGTGCCAGCAGTTTGGAGGGCCCAGACAACACCGGGGAGCTGTTTTTT	CASSLEGPDNTGELFF
TRBV6-4	TRBD2	-	TRBJ2-7	TGTGCCAGCAGCCCGACTAGCGGGGGGAATTACGAGCAGTACTTC	CASSPTSGGNYEQYF
TRBV4-1	-	-	TRBJ1-2	TGTGCCAGCAGCCAAAGTCCCGGGAGCTATGGCTACACCTTC	CASSQSPGSYGYTF
TRBV6-5	-	few	TRBJ2-7	TGTGCCAGCTGGGCAACGGACAGTCCCTACGAGCAGTACTTC	CASWATDSPYEQYF
TRBV19	-	-	TRBJ2-1	TGTGCCAGTAGTATGGTCGATGGGGGCTATGAGCAGTTCTTC	CASSMVDGGYEQFF
TRBV7-8	-	-	TRBJ1-1	TGTGCCAGCAGCTTAGAGCCGGGGGTTTCGGAAGCTTTCTTT	CASSLEPGVSEAFF
TRBV5-6	-	once	TRBJ1-2	TGTGCCAGCAGCTTGCTTCCCGGAAGCTATGGCTACACCTTC	CASSLLPGSYGYTF
TRBV4-1	-	-	TRBJ2-7	TGCGCCAGCAGCCAAGGACCGGGGATCGGTGAGCAGTACTTC	CASSQGPGIGEQYF
TRBV19	-	large	TRBJ1-4	TGTGCTAGTAAGAGGGCAACTAATGAAAAACTGTTTTTT	CASKRATNEKLFF
TRBV7-8	-	-	TRBJ2-7	TGTGCCAGCAGCGAAGGGGGGGACTCCTACGAGCAGTACTTC	CASSEGGDSYEQYF
TRBV6-1	TRBD2	-	TRBJ2-1	TGTGCCAGCAGTGGACTAGCGGGGGCTAGCTCCTACAATGAGCAGTTCTTC	CASSGLAGASSYNEQFF
TRBV13	TRBD2	once	TRBJ2-3	TGTGTCAGCAGCTTAGAGGCCGCGGGGGGGCCCCGTACGCAGTATTTT	CVSSLEAAGGPRTQYF
TRBV10-3	-	medium-sized	TRBJ2-7	TGTGCCATCAGTGGGGGAGCGCGGCAGGGGACCTCCTACGAGCAGTACTTC	CAISGGARQGTSYEQYF
TRBV6-9	-	-	TRBJ1-1	TGTGCCAGCAGTGAAAATTGGGTAGCTTTCTTT	CASSENWVAFF
TRBV6-5	-	medium-sized	TRBJ1-6	TGTGCCAGCAGGGTAGGAGGTTCACCCCTCCACTTT	CASRVGGSPLHF
TRBV4-2	TRBD2	medium-sized	TRBJ2-1	TGTGCCAGCAGCCACCCGGGACTAGCCAATGAGCAGTTCTTC	CASSHPGLANEQFF
TRBV29-1	TRBD2	-	TRBJ2-1	TGCAGCGTTCGGACTAGCGGGGGGAATGAGCAGTTCTTC	CSVRTSGGNEQFF
TRBV5-6	-	few	TRBJ2-7	TGTGCCAGCAGCTCCACCGGGTTCTCCTACGAGCAGTACTTC	CASSSTGFSYEQYF
TRBV10-3	-	medium-sized	TRBJ1-2	TGTGCCATCAGTTCAGGGGTCTCCTCCTATGGCTACACCTTC	CAISSGVSSYGYTF
TRBV7-2	-	few	TRBJ2-7	TGTGCCAGCAGCTTAGAGGGTTATTACGAGCAGTACTTC	CASSLEGYYEQYF
TRBV7-8	-	-	TRBJ1-2	TGTGCCAGCAGCCAAAGTCCCGGGAGCTATGGCTACACCTTC	CASSQSPGSYGYTF
TRBV10-3	TRBD2	-	TRBJ2-2	TGTGCCATCAGTGAGACTAGCGGAAACACCGGGGAGCTGTTTTTT	CAISETSGNTGELFF
TRBV7-2	-	-	TRBJ1-5	TGTGCCAGCAGCAATTGGGACGGTAGCAATCAGCCCCAGCATTTT	CASSNWDGSNQPQHF
TRBV2	TRBD2	few	TRBJ2-1	TGTGCCAGCAGTGTTAGCGGGGGCCCCGAGAATGAGCAGTTCTTC	CASSVSGGPENEQFF
TRBV6-6	-	-	TRBJ1-2	TGTGCCAGCAGTTACTATGGGGTTAACTATGGCTACACCTTC	CASSYYGVNYGYTF
TRBV14	TRBD2	-	TRBJ2-7	TGTGCCAGCAGCCCGCCGGACAGCGGGGGGAGTGAGCAGTACTTC	CASSPPDSGGSEQYF
TRBV6-9	-	-	TRBJ2-7	TGTGCCAGCAGCCAGGGGGGTACTCTCGAGCAGTACTTC	CASSQGGTLEQYF
TRBV5-4	TRBD1	few	TRBJ1-4	TGTGCCAGCAGCCCCGAAGGGGGCAGGGGTCGGAATGAAAAACTGTTTTTT	CASSPEGGRGRNEKLFF
TRBV11-3	-	-	TRBJ2-1	TGTGCCAGCAGCTTAAGTTCCGAGACGGGAGCCTACAGTGAGCAGTTCTTC	CASSLSSETGAYSEQFF
TRBV5-6	TRBD2	-	TRBJ2-3	TGTGCCAGCAGCGGGGAGGGCGGGGGGGCCTGGGAAGATACGCAGTATTTT	CASSGEGGGAWEDTQYF
TRBV13	TRBD1	large	TRBJ1-1	TGTGCCAGCAGCAACCCGGGACAGGGGGCCCCTGAAGCTTTCTTT	CASSNPGQGAPEAFF
TRBV11-2	-	medium-sized	TRBJ1-2	TGTGCCAGCAGCCTCGGGTTTGATGGCTACACCTTC	CASSLGFDGYTF